Following are 17 T cell receptor beta chains from one sample sequenced in a study of blood T cell repertoires in COVID-19. Produced via immunoSEQ multiplex PCR; TCRdb's table is partial and in-frame only. The repertoire has some 130,000 clones, about 87% of them found once; the top ten carry 10% to 13%. The sample taken for sequencing was peripheral blood. The receptors were sampled from a man aged 50 to 59 with acute or convalescent COVID-19.

The chain couples TRBV7-2 to TRBJ1-2; D gene uncertain. Looked up from germline, CDR1 is SGHTA and CDR2 is FQGNSA. This CDR3 is built from 16 residues. V was pared by 2 bases and J by 0 bases, with 13 bases between. The DNA for the CDR3 is TGTGCCAGCAGCTTAAATGCGCCGGGTTCTAACTATGGCTACACCTTC. It encodes CASSLNAPGSNYGYTF.

The chain couples TRBV12-3 or TRBV12-4 to TRBJ1-2; TRBD1 matches at 7 bases. This CDR3 contains 13 residues. The trim removed 7 bases at V and 2 bases at J, leaving 4 bases unmatched. The chain's CDR3 is CASTLDRNYGYTF. The CDR3, as DNA: TGTGCCAGCACCCTGGACAGGAACTATGGCTACACCTTC.

In DNA form, the CDR3 reads TGTGCCACCAGTGACACAAGGGGCTCTCACTCTGGGGCCAACGTCCTGACTTTC. Translated, it gives CATSDTRGSHSGANVLTF. The V call is TRBV24-1, the J call TRBJ2-6; D possibly corresponds to TRBD1 (5 bases). Germline V gene lookup returns CDR1 KGHDR and CDR2 SFDVKD. This CDR3 is 18 amino acids long. V was shortened by 4 bases and J by 0 bases, with 15 bases between the two germline ends.

The chain employs TRBV19 and TRBJ2-5; TRBD2 matches at 8 bases. Germline V gene data show CDR1 as LNHDA and CDR2 as SQIVND (reference sequence). The ends lost 8 bases at V and 6 bases at J; junction bases unmatched: 14. This CDR3 is 15 amino acids long. CDR3 residues: CASGPSREGPQTQYF. The CDR3 DNA sequence: TGTGCCAGTGGTCCTTCACGGGAGGGCCCGCAGACCCAGTACTTC.

The chain recombines TRBV21-1 with TRBJ2-5; the DNA was not used to check the table's D call, TRBD1. TRBV21-1 has pseudogene status. The CDR3 extends over 14 amino acids. CDR3 in amino acids: CASSKRDREETQYF. Written as DNA, the CDR3 is TGTGCCAGCAGCAAGAGGGACAGAGAAGAGACCCAGTACTTC.

This sequence joins TRBV5-4 and TRBJ2-2; no clear D. Trimming pared 7 bases from V and 5 bases from J, leaving 15 bases between. This CDR3 contains 14 residues. CDR1 and CDR2 from the germline V gene are SGHNT and YYREEE (reference sequence). The CDR3 coding sequence is TGTGCCAGCTCGCGTCCGGAGTGGACCGGGGAGCTGTTTTTT. Protein sequence: CASSRPEWTGELFF.

This chain links TRBV15 with TRBJ2-1, with 10 nucleotides matching TRBD2. The V gene end was trimmed by 3 bases and the J gene end by 10 bases; junction bases not matched to a gene: 12. The CDR3 is 16 residues long. Germline V lookup: CDR1 LNHNV, CDR2 YYDKDF (reference sequence). The chain's CDR3 is CATSRSASGSDDEQFF. The CDR3 DNA sequence: TGTGCCACCAGCAGGAGTGCTAGCGGGAGTGACGACGAGCAGTTCTTC.

The chain recombines TRBV25-1 with TRBJ1-1; 10 nucleotides align to TRBD1. Germline loops: CDR1 MGHDK, CDR2 SYGVNS. Trimming at V came to 10 bases and at J to 2 bases, leaving 10 bases not matched to a gene. CDR3 length: 15 amino acids. In nucleotides, the CDR3 is TGTGCCACCAAAAGACAGGGGGCCATAAACACTGAAGCTTTCTTT. Translation gives CATKRQGAINTEAFF.

The chain employs TRBV11-2 and TRBJ1-6; TRBD1 might be the D (6 bases). The CDR3 loop spans 14 amino acids. V was trimmed by 5 bases and J by 8 bases, leaving 13 bases between them. Germline V gives CDR1 SGHAT, CDR2 FQNNGV. The CDR3 DNA is TGTGCCAGCAGCCCCAACCCAGGGGATTCACCCCTCCACTTT. Its translation: CASSPNPGDSPLHF. Together with reference TRBV11-2 and TRBJ1-6, the CDR3 gives the full variable domain: EAGVAQSPRYKIIEKRQSVAFWCNPISGHATLYWYQQILGQGPKLLIQFQNNGVVDDSQLPKDRFSAERLKGVDSTLKIQPAKLEDSAVYLCASSPNPGDSPLHFGNGTRLTVT.

The chain employs TRBV9 and TRBJ1-2, with D perhaps matching TRBD1 (5 bases). V gave up 9 bases and J gave up 6 bases, with 12 bases separating them. CDR1 is SGDLS and CDR2 is YYNGEE in the germline V gene. This CDR3 has 11 amino acids. The CDR3 region is CATREANGYTF. CDR3 nucleotides: TGTGCCACCAGGGAAGCGAATGGCTACACCTTC.

V and J are TRBV7-9 and TRBJ1-1, with D maybe TRBD1 (5 bases). CDR1 and CDR2 from the germline V gene are SEHNR and FQNEAQ (reference sequence). Trimming cost V 5 bases and J 0 bases, with 19 bases left between them. The CDR3 sequence is 17 residues long. The CDR3 region is CASSPRRVGKVNTEAFF. CDR3 DNA sequence: TGTGCCAGCAGCCCCCGCAGGGTGGGTAAGGTGAACACTGAAGCTTTCTTT. Based on the CDR3 plus reference TRBV7-9 and TRBJ1-1, the full variable domain is DTGVSQNPRHKITKRGQNVTFRCDPISEHNRLYWYRQTLGQGPEFLTYFQNEAQLEKSRLLSDRFSAERPKGSFSTLEIQRTEQGDSAMYLCASSPRRVGKVNTEAFFGQGTRLTVV.

This CDR3 is CASSSPGGTGAQTHYGYTF. The CDR3 nucleotides are TGTGCCAGCAGCTCCCCAGGGGGGACAGGGGCCCAGACCCATTATGGCTACACCTTC. The rearrangement uses TRBV5-8 and TRBJ1-2, with TRBD1 matching over 10 bases. Trimming at V came to 3 bases and at J to 5 bases, leaving 19 bases not matched to a gene. This CDR3 contains 19 residues. Looked up from germline, CDR1 is SGHTS and CDR2 is YDEGEE. The whole variable domain, filled in from reference TRBV5-8 and TRBJ1-2, reads EAGVTQSPTHLIKTRGQQATLRCSPISGHTSVYWYQQALGLGLQFLLWYDEGEERNRGNFPPRFSGRQFPNYSSELNVNALELEDSALYLCASSSPGGTGAQTHYGYTFGSGTRLTVV.

This chain links TRBV5-8 with TRBJ1-2; no clear D gene. The CDR3 is 15 amino acids. CDR1 and CDR2 from the germline V gene are SGHTS and YDEGEE. Between the trimmed V and J ends, which lost 4 bases and 8 bases, there was a span of 21 bases. The CDR3 sequence: CASSRRYGGMLGYTF. The CDR3 DNA follows: TGTGCCAGCAGCCGGAGGTACGGTGGTATGTTGGGCTACACCTTC.

The genes are TRBV5-8 and TRBJ2-1; the D gene is possibly TRBD2 (7 bases). CDR1 and CDR2 (germline): SGHTS, YDEGEE. The CDR3 consists of 19 residues. V shed 2 bases and J shed 2 bases, with 23 bases lying between them. The chain's CDR3 is CASSFPKNYREGPYNEQFF. The CDR3 region has the DNA TGTGCCAGCAGCTTCCCGAAAAATTACAGGGAGGGACCCTACAATGAGCAGTTCTTC. Together with reference TRBV5-8 and TRBJ2-1, the CDR3 gives the full variable domain: EAGVTQSPTHLIKTRGQQATLRCSPISGHTSVYWYQQALGLGLQFLLWYDEGEERNRGNFPPRFSGRQFPNYSSELNVNALELEDSALYLCASSFPKNYREGPYNEQFFGPGTRLTVL.

The chain joins TRBV4-2 to TRBJ1-5; no reliable D call. Looked up from germline, CDR1 is LGHNA and CDR2 is YNFKEQ. Trimming pared 0 bases from V and 5 bases from J, leaving 11 bases between. The CDR3 runs 15 residues. The CDR3 nucleotides read TGTGCCAGCAGCCAAGATCCGGGAGGACATCAGCCCCAGCATTTT. It encodes CASSQDPGGHQPQHF.

The rearrangement uses TRBV5-4 and TRBJ2-2; unclear D gene. V was pared by 3 bases and J by 0 bases, with 6 bases between. Germline V gene lookup returns CDR1 SGHNT and CDR2 YYREEE (reference sequence). The CDR3 extends over 14 amino acids. This CDR3 reads CASSSQANTGELFF. CDR3 bases: TGTGCCAGCAGCTCTCAGGCGAACACCGGGGAGCTGTTTTTT.

The CDR3 spells CAWRYAGSGEKLFF. CDR3 DNA: TGTGCCTGGAGGTATGCCGGGAGTGGGGAAAAACTGTTTTTT. The rearrangement uses TRBV30 and TRBJ1-4; D is ambiguous. V lost 3 bases, J lost 8 bases, and 16 bases lay in between. The CDR3 has 14 amino acids. Per the germline V gene, CDR1 is GTSNPN and CDR2 is SVGIG (reference sequence).